This is a list of T cell receptor beta chains from one sample in a study of T cells after yellow fever vaccination. TCRdb re-analysed the 5' RACE reads in MiXCR, keeping a single row per CDR3 protein. The sample holds hundreds of thousands of distinct CDR3 sequences, about 12% seen once. This material consisted of PBMCs, taken on the day of the yellow fever booster vaccination. These receptors were collected from a man under 40 who received the YFV17D yellow fever vaccine. CDR3s leave out the opening cysteine and the closing phenylalanine or tryptophan. Only some rows state a clone size, as once, few, many or a class for expanded clones.

V gene,clone size,CDR3 protein
TRBV30,few,AWSAGHRNSPLH
TRBV28,few,ASVGGGYNEQF
TRBV20-1,many,SARSGSETQY
TRBV29-1,few,STPGLARTDTQY
TRBV14,few,ASSLLLQGEDEQY
TRBV20-1,.,SASGREIDTQY
TRBV20-1,few,SAGGSGRIETQY
TRBV14,few,ASSQDQGTRGYT
TRBV7-9,few,ASSFGTGGPLEQY
TRBV14,.,ASSLEGQGYGYT
TRBV6-5,few,ASSYSITSSGETQY
TRBV19,few,ASRTGASNQPQH
TRBV11-2,few,ASSPVVGGYNEQF
TRBV5-6,few,ASSLITGVVYNEQF
TRBV25-1,.,ASRVGTGSYEQY
TRBV7-2,.,ASRTSGRIGNEQF
TRBV20-1,.,SARDGGRSTDTQY
TRBV5-1,few,ASSGGSEAYNEQF
TRBV7-3,.,ASSPEAAGANVLT
TRBV7-2,.,ASSLVETGGETQY
TRBV5-1,.,ASSFSAGGNEQF
TRBV3-1,few,ASSQDRSRGTYEQY
TRBV28,once,ASRDMGRVNEQF
TRBV29-1,few,SVAGGPNNEQF
TRBV20-1,few,SASPAGGRTYEQY
TRBV20-1,.,SARPLRPLAGGSTDTQY
TRBV6-1,.,ASSTQGGDTEAF
TRBV7-9,.,ASSLGDSHLH
TRBV9,.,ASSGGTFYNEQF
TRBV14,.,ASSPYRGNYEQY
TRBV12-3/TRBV12-4,.,ASTRYEREYSYEQY
TRBV12-3/TRBV12-4,.,ASSPDGTSGRIEQY
TRBV21-1,few,AAHLGRVSTVTQY
TRBV7-6,many,ASSLSPDAFQETQY
TRBV7-2,.,ASSLAGADYGYT
TRBV14,large,ASSRDYPSYEQY
TRBV27,.,ASSLFGMGQETQY
TRBV7-2,.,ASSGRVSDTQY
TRBV28,.,ASSLLTRRGGNEQF
TRBV5-1,many,ASSLGGTSNTEAF
TRBV7-6,few,ASSLAGGSSYYEQY
TRBV28,few,ASSYGGAGANVLT
TRBV20-1,.,SAPTTEQY
TRBV14,few,ASSQSRGRTGELF
TRBV20-1,.,SAPTHNINTEAF
TRBV7-3,few,ASSWVAGGAYNEQF
TRBV20-1,.,SAVHRDTYNSPLH
TRBV5-6,.,ASSLLTRQGGNGYT
TRBV14,.,ASSHLLRGTYEQY
TRBV5-1,.,ASSLSASGEQETQY
TRBV7-2,few,ASSLDGGQTYEQY